This T cell receptor beta chain was identified during a study of technical replicates of blood from several donors. The CDR3 has 12 amino acids. V gave up 6 bases and J gave up 0 bases, with 6 bases separating them. CDR1 MNHEY and CDR2 SVGAGI come from the germline V gene. Sequencing used immunoSEQ multiplex PCR; TCRdb keeps in-frame clones, though not all of them. The table has about 83,000 clones, approximately 94% seen once. The sequence was collected from a human donor in good health. Sample: T cells isolated from PBMCs. V usage is TRBV6-5 and J usage is TRBJ2-7, with D perhaps matching TRBD2 (5 bases). The CDR3 DNA is TGTGCCAGCAGGGCGGGCTCCTACGAGCAGTACTTC. Amino acids: CASRAGSYEQYF.